The 3 T cell receptor beta chains presented below share a single source sample, sequenced in a study of beta chain features in type 1 diabetes. Study-level results: All four CD4+ subsets of Type 1 diabetes patients contained TCRB CDR3s that were moderately but significantly shorter.

The antigens of these receptors remain unknown. Of the isolated RNA, all was reverse transcribed, and so the sequenced material was expressed TCRB transcripts. TCRdb keeps only in-frame clones here, not all; method: immunoSEQ multiplex PCR. The sample has about 150,000 clones; roughly an eighth are singletons. Sequencing input: central memory CD4+ T cells from blood. These TCRs come from a man between 18 and 35 years old with type 1 diabetes.

The chain has TRBV4-1 and TRBJ2-7; the match to TRBD2 covers 8 bases. This CDR3 has 17 residues. V lost 3 bases to trimming and J lost 3 bases; unmatched junction nucleotides: 13. Germline assignment: CDR1 MGHRA and CDR2 YSYEKL. CDR3 in amino acids: CASSQGHAGTRGYEQYF. As DNA, the CDR3 is TGCGCCAGCAGCCAGGGTCACGCCGGGACTAGGGGCTACGAGCAGTACTTC.

The chain combines TRBV5-4 with TRBJ1-1; 8 bases agree with TRBD1. J was trimmed by 1 base and V by 4 bases; bases with no gene match: 3. The length of the CDR3 is 14 residues. Germline V gene sequence: CDR1 SGHNT, CDR2 YYREEE (reference sequence). DNA of the CDR3: TGTGCCAGCAGCCCGGGACAGGCGAACACTGAAGCTTTCTTT. Translating it yields CASSPGQANTEAFF.

This clone has only a few counts. V usage is TRBV19 and J usage is TRBJ2-2; D is ambiguous. CDR1 and CDR2 from the germline V gene are LNHDA and SQIVND (reference sequence). The V end was cut by 5 bases, the J end by 5 bases, with 12 bases between. This CDR3 comprises 14 residues. The CDR3 region is CASSPGKVTGELFF. Written as DNA, the CDR3 is TGTGCCAGTAGTCCTGGGAAGGTGACCGGGGAGCTGTTTTTT.